The rows below give T cell receptor beta chains drawn from one sample of a study of cytomegalovirus exposure and HLA in healthy donors. Sequencing was performed with immunoSEQ multiplex PCR; in TCRdb, only in-frame clones are kept and a portion is missing. The repertoire holds tens of thousands of clones, with around 86% as singletons. The sample taken for sequencing was PBMCs. All receptors come from a middle-aged woman in good health and CMV-seropositive. Each CDR3 is given with its conserved first and last residue. Each record gives: V gene, J gene, D gene, clone size, CDR3 DNA, CDR3 protein. A D gene is named only where the DNA matches it firmly. Only some rows state a clone size, as once, few, many or a class for expanded clones.

TRBV4-1	TRBJ1-1	TRBD1	.	TGCGCCAGCAGCCAAGGCCCTCTCGGGACAGGGGAAACTGAAGCTTTCTTT	CASSQGPLGTGETEAFF
TRBV7-2	TRBJ2-7	.	.	TGTGCCAGCAGCCACGACAGGAAGGAGCAGTACTTC	CASSHDRKEQYF
TRBV2	TRBJ2-2	.	.	TGTGCCAGCATTCTGACTGCATCGAACACCGGGGAGCTGTTTTTT	CASILTASNTGELFF
TRBV4-1	TRBJ2-3	.	.	TGCGCCAGCAGCCAACCTTTTTTTCAGGGGAAACGCACAGATACGCAGTATTTT	CASSQPFFQGKRTDTQYF
TRBV28	TRBJ2-1	TRBD2	once	TGTGCCAGCAGCACTAGCGGGGCTTACAATGAGCAGCTCTTC	CASSTSGAYNEQLF
TRBV19	TRBJ1-5	.	.	TGTGCCAGTAGTATCGGGGGGGGCTCTTATCAGCCCCAGCATTTT	CASSIGGGSYQPQHF
TRBV19	TRBJ2-7	.	.	TGTGCCAGTAGTATCGAAGGGACATACAGCTACGAGCAGTACTTC	CASSIEGTYSYEQYF
TRBV7-3	TRBJ2-2	.	.	TGTGCCAGCAGCTTAGGACAGTCTATGATCAGGGCCGGGGAGCTGTTTTTT	CASSLGQSMIRAGELFF
TRBV5-1	TRBJ2-6	.	.	TGCGCCAGCGGGCAGGGGAACTCTGGGGCCAACGTCCTGACTTTC	CASGQGNSGANVLTF
TRBV5-6	TRBJ1-3	.	.	TGTGCCAGCAAGAGGTCACTCACTGGAAACACCATATATTTT	CASKRSLTGNTIYF
TRBV6-5	TRBJ1-4	TRBD1	few	TGTGCCAGCAGAACGCCGGGACAGGGCCCAGAAAAACTGTTTTTT	CASRTPGQGPEKLFF
TRBV19	TRBJ1-1	.	few	TGTGCCAGTAACAGATTGGAGAACACTGAAGCTTTCTTT	CASNRLENTEAFF
TRBV6-5	TRBJ2-2	.	.	TGTGCCAGCAGTAGACAGCCACCGAACACCGGGGAGCTGTTTTTT	CASSRQPPNTGELFF
TRBV18	TRBJ1-2	TRBD1	.	TGTGCCAGCTCATCTAAACCTGGGACAGATGGCTACACCTTC	CASSSKPGTDGYTF
TRBV4-3	TRBJ1-3	.	.	TGCGCCAGCAGCCAAGACGCGAGGGGGAAAAACACCATATATTTT	CASSQDARGKNTIYF
TRBV10-3	TRBJ2-6	TRBD1	few	TGTGCCATCAGTGCCCAGACAGGGACTGGGGCCAACGTCCTGACTTTC	CAISAQTGTGANVLTF
TRBV2	TRBJ2-7	TRBD1	.	TGTGCCAGCAGGAGGGGACAGGGTCGGGACGAGCAGTACTTC	CASRRGQGRDEQYF
TRBV10-3	TRBJ1-5	.	.	TGTGCCATCAGTGCAGGGGCGGGTCAGCCCCAGCATTTT	CAISAGAGQPQHF
TRBV18	TRBJ1-5	TRBD1	few	TGTGCCAGCTCAACACAGGGGATCAATCAGCCCCAGCATTTT	CASSTQGINQPQHF
TRBV7-8	TRBJ2-3	.	.	TGTGCCAGCAGCTTTTCGGTTGGGCCAAAATATTTT	CASSFSVGPKYF
TRBV7-2	TRBJ2-5	TRBD2	.	TGTGCCAGCAGCTTAATGGGGGGGATGGAGACCCAGTACTTC	CASSLMGGMETQYF
TRBV28	TRBJ2-1	.	.	TGTGCCAGCAGTCCCCCACAGGGACACTACAATGAGCAGTTCTTC	CASSPPQGHYNEQFF
TRBV5-4	TRBJ2-4	TRBD2	.	TGTGCCAGCAGCTTGGTCCTAGCGGGGGGCCTGGACATTCAGTACTTC	CASSLVLAGGLDIQYF
TRBV18	TRBJ2-7	.	.	TGTGCCAGCTCACCACCGGCCAGGGTCGAGCAGTACTTC	CASSPPARVEQYF